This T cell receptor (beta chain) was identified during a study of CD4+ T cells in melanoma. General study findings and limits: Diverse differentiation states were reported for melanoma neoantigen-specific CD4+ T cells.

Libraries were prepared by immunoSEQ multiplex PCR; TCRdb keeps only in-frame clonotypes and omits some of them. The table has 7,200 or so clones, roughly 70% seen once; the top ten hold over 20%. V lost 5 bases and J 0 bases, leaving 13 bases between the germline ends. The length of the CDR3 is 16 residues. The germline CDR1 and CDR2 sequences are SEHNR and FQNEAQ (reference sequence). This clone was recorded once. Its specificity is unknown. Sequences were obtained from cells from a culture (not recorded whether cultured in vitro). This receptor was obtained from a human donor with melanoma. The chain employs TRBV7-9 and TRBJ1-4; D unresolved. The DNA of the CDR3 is TGTGCCAGCAGCCGATTGTTGGCAGCAACTAATGAAAAACTGTTTTTT. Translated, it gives CASSRLLAATNEKLFF.